This T cell receptor beta chain was retrieved from a study of blood T cells in healthy people across ages. Alongside a J-beta primer mix, a sample-barcoded 5' primer served in a second PCR lasting roughly 6 to 11 cycles. TCRdb itself ran the 5' RACE reads through MiXCR, one entry per CDR3 protein. Found here are under 1 million distinct CDR3 sequences, around two fifths of them singletons; the top ten hold about a fifth. V lost 5 bases and J lost 10, with 15 bases in between. CDR1 and CDR2 from the germline V gene are SNHLY and FYNNEI. The CDR3 has 13 residues. The sequencing input was blood. This chain connects TRBV2 to TRBJ2-1; D is possibly TRBD1 (5 bases). The origin of this receptor is a man aged 55 to 70 in good health. The CDR3 nucleotides read TGTGCCAGCAGTCCCAGGGTGAACTACGAGCAGTTCTTC. Protein sequence: CASSPRVNYEQFF.